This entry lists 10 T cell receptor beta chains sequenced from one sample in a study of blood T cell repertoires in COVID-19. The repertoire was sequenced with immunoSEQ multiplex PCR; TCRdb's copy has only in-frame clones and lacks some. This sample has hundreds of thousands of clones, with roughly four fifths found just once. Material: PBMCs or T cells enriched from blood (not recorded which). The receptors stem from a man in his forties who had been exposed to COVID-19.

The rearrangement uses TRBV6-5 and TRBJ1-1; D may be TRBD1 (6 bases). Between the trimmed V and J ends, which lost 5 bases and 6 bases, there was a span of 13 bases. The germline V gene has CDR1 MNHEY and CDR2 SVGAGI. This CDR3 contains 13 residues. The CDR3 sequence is CASSTRGFPEAFF. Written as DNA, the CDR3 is TGTGCCAGCAGTACCAGGGGCTTTCCTGAAGCTTTCTTT.

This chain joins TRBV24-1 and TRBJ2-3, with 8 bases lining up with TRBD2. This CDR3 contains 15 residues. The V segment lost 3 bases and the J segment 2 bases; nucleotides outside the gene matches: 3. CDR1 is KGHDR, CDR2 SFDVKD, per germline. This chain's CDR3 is CATSDPAGATDTQYF. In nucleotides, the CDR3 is TGTGCCACCAGTGATCCAGCGGGGGCCACAGATACGCAGTATTTT.

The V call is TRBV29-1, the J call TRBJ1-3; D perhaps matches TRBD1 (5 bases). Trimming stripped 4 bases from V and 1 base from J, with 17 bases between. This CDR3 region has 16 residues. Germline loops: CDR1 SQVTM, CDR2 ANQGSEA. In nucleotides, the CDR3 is TGCAGCGTTGGAACAATCAGGGATTGGTCTGGAAACACCATATATTTT. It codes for CSVGTIRDWSGNTIYF.

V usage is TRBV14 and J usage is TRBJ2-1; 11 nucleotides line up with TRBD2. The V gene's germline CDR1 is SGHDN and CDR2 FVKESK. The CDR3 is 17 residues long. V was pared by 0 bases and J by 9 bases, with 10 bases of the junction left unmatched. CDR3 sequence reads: CASSQDNSASGRIEQFF. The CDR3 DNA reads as TGTGCCAGCAGCCAAGATAATTCGGCTAGCGGGAGGATTGAGCAGTTCTTC.

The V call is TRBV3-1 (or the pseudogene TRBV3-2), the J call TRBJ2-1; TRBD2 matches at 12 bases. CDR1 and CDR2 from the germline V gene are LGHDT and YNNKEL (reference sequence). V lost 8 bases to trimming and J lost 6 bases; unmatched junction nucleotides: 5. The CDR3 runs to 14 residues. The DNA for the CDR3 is TGTGCCAGCCAGACTAGCGGGAGTGGCAATGAGCAGTTCTTC. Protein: CASQTSGSGNEQFF.

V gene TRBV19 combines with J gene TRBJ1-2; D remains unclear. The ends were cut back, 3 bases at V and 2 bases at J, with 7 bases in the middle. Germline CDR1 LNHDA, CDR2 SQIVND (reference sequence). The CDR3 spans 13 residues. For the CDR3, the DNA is TGTGCCAGTAGTATCCGAGTCAACTATGGCTACACCTTC. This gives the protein CASSIRVNYGYTF.

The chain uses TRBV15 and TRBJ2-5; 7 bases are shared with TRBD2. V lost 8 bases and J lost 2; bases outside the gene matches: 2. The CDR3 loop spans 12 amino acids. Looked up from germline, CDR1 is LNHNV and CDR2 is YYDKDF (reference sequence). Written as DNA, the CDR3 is TGTGCCACCTCCGGGGGGCAAGAGACCCAGTACTTC. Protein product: CATSGGQETQYF.

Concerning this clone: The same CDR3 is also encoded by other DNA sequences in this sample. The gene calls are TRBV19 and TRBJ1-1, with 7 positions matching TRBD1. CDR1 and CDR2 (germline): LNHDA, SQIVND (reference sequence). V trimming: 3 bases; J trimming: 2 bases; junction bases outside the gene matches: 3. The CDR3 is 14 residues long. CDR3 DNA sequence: TGTGCCAGTAGTATCGCAGGGGGTAACACTGAAGCTTTCTTT. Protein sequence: CASSIAGGNTEAFF. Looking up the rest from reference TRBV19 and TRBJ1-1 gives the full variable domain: DGGITQSPKYLFRKEGQNVTLSCEQNLNHDAMYWYRQDPGQGLRLIYYSQIVNDFQKGDIAEGYSVSREKKESFPLTVTSAQKNPTAFYLCASSIAGGNTEAFFGQGTRLTVV.

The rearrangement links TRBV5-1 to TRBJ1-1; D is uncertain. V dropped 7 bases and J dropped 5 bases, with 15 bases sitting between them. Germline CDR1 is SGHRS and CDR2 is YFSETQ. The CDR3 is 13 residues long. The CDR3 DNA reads TGCGCCAGCTCCCAGCACGAGGGTACTGAAGCTTTCTTT. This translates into CASSQHEGTEAFF.

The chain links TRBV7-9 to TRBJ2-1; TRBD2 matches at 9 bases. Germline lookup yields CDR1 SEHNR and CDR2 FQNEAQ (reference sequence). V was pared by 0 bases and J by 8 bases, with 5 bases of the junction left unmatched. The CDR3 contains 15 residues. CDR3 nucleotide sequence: TGTGCCAGCAGCTTAGCTAGCGGGAGAACCTATGAGCAGTTCTTC. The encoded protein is CASSLASGRTYEQFF.